The source of this TCR beta chain is a study of blood T cell repertoires in COVID-19. Enrolled through a virtual design, the participants were between roughly 18 and 100 years of age and came from roughly 22 US areas. The CDR3 contains 15 residues. Per germline, CDR1 SGHVS and CDR2 FNYEAQ. The V end lost 1 base, the J end lost 5 bases, and 13 bases lay between the germline ends. In the source study's methods: Estimates of nucleated cell counts were drawn from the amplification of reference gene primers. This table comes from immunoSEQ multiplex PCR, and its TCRdb copy is limited to in-frame clones, with some not included. The V and J calls and the clone size are those of that table, but D and trimming were determined from the DNA. The data contain more than 400,000 clones, about nine tenths of them singletons.

The receptor was derived from a man between 18 and 35 years old who had recovered from COVID-19. The rearrangement joins TRBV7-6 to TRBJ2-3; D unclear. Source material: PBMCs or T cells enriched from blood (not recorded which). CDR3 in DNA: TGTGCCAGCAGCTTAGTGGGTGGAGATAGAGATACGCAGTATTTT. It encodes CASSLVGGDRDTQYF.